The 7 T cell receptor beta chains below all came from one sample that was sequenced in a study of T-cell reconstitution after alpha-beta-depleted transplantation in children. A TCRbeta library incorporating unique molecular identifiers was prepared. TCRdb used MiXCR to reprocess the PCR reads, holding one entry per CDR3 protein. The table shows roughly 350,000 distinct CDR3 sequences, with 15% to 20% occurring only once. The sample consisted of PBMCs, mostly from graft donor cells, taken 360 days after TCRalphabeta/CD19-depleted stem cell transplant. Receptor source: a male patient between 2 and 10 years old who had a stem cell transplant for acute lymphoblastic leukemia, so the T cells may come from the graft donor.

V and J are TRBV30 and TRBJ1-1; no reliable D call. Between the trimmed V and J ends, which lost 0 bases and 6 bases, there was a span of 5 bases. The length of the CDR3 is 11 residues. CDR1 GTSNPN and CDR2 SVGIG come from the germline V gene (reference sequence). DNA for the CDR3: TGTGCCTGGAGTGTATTGGCTGAAGCTTTCTTT. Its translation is CAWSVLAEAFF. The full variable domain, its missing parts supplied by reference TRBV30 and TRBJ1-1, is SQTIHQWPATLVQPVGSPLSLECTVEGTSNPNLYWYRQAAGRGLQLLFYSVGIGQISSEVPQNLSASRPQDRQFILSSKKLLLSDSGFYLCAWSVLAEAFFGQGTRLTVV.

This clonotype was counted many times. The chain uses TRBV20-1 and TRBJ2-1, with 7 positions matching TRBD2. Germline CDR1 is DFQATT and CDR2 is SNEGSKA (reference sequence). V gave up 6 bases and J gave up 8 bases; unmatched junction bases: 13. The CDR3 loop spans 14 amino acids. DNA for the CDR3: TGCAGTGCAAGGGTTGCGGGAGTCCGTCATGAGCAGTTCTTC. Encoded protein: CSARVAGVRHEQFF.

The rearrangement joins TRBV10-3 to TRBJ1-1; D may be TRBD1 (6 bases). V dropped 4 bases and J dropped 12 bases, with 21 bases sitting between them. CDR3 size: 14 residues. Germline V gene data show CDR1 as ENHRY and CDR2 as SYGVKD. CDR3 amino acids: CAISAAGRDTASFF. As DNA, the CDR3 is TGTGCCATCAGTGCCGCAGGGAGGGACACTGCGTCTTTCTTT.

CDR3: CASSYSWGVEEQYF. CDR3 sequence (DNA): TGTGCCAGCAGTTACTCTTGGGGGGTGGAGGAGCAGTACTTC. V gene TRBV6-8 combines with J gene TRBJ2-7, with a weak D call TRBD2 (6 bases). Trimming cost V 0 bases and J 7 bases, with 13 bases left between them. CDR1 and CDR2 (germline): MNHGY, SAAAGT. The CDR3 consists of 14 residues.

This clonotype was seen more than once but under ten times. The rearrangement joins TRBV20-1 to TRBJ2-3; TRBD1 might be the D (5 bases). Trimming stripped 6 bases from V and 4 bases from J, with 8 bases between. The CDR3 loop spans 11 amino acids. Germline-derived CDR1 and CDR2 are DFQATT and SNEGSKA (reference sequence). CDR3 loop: CSAAGPDTQYF. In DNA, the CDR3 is TGCAGTGCGGCAGGGCCAGATACGCAGTATTTT.

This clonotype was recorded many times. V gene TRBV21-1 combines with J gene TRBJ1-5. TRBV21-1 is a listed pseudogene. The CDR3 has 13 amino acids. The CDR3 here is CASSSHRNQPQHF. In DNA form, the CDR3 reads TGTGCCAGCAGCTCGCACAGAAATCAGCCCCAGCATTTT.

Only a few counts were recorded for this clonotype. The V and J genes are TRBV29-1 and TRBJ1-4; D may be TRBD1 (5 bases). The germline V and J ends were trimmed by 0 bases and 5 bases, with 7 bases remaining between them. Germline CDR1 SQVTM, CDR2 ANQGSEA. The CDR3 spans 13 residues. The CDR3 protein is CSVEEPGNEKLFF. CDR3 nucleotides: TGCAGCGTTGAAGAGCCAGGGAATGAAAAACTGTTTTTT.